This TCR beta chain came from a study of T-cell memory formation after mild COVID-19. TCRdb fed the 5' RACE reads into MiXCR, producing one record per CDR3 protein. Seen here are under 35,000 distinct CDR3 sequences, roughly 16% observed once, and the top ten hold about 1.4%. There are 13 residues in the CDR3. CDR1 SGHKS and CDR2 YYEKEE come from the germline V gene (reference sequence). Trimming shortened V by 4 bases and J by 4 bases, and 8 bases separated the two germline ends. There are many counts of this clonotype. V and J are TRBV5-5 and TRBJ2-2, with TRBD1 as a possible D gene (6 bases). Sequenced material: PBMCs or a T cell subset sorted from them (not recorded which). This TCR was sampled from an adult who had mild COVID-19 (a few samples of this study predate the infection). Cell type and time point are not known. The CDR3 DNA follows: TGTGCCAGCAGCCTACAGGGCACCGGGGAGCTGTTTTTT. It yields the protein CASSLQGTGELFF.